A few counts support the clone carrying this T cell receptor (beta chain). Its antigen remains unidentified. This specimen comes from a study of beta chain features in type 1 diabetes. CDR1 is SQVTM, CDR2 ANQGSEA, per germline. V was clipped by 4 bases and J by 2 bases, with 15 bases between them. The CDR3 length is 15 residues. Since all of the isolated RNA was reverse transcribed, expressed TCRB transcripts were what got sequenced. Data came from immunoSEQ multiplex PCR; TCRdb stores just in-frame clones and leaves some out. The sample has roughly 280,000 clones; around 22% are singletons. Study results and caveats: A pattern of fewer insertions and more deletions at VDJ junctions was seen in type 1 diabetes patients. TCRB CDR3s were moderately but significantly shorter in Type 1 diabetes patients in all four CD4+ subsets.

This receptor was identified in a woman in her 30s with type 1 diabetes. Sequencing was done on a sample of naive CD4+ T cells from blood. This rearrangement joins TRBV29-1 to TRBJ2-1; D remains unclear. Here the CDR3 reads CSVVPLRPPYNEQFF. The CDR3 DNA reads as TGCAGCGTTGTTCCCCTGCGGCCACCCTACAATGAGCAGTTCTTC.